One and the same sample provided the 8 T cell receptor beta chains below, sequenced in a study of CD8 T cells in Susac syndrome. RNA in amounts of about 0.5 to 1 ug was reverse transcribed with random hexamers. Via MiXCR, TCRdb re-called the immunoSEQ multiplex PCR reads, giving one row per CDR3 protein. The data hold about 150,000 distinct CDR3 sequences, with under 95% observed a single time. Sequencing used CD4+ T cells from PBMCs. These receptors were taken from a human donor with multiple sclerosis.

V is TRBV3-1 and J is TRBJ1-3; D not certain. V was clipped by 4 bases and J by 1 base, with 11 bases between them. Germline CDR1 is LGHDT and CDR2 is YNNKEL (reference sequence). The CDR3 has 15 residues. The chain's CDR3 is CASSLPPNSGNTIYF. CDR3 in DNA: TGTGCCAGCAGCCTCCCCCCAAATTCTGGAAACACCATATATTTT.

Only one count was recorded for this clonotype. The CDR3 sequence is CASSDRWGAYETQYF. The DNA of the CDR3 is TGCGCCAGCAGCGATCGATGGGGGGCTTACGAGACCCAGTACTTC. The genes are TRBV4-1 and TRBJ2-5, with D perhaps being TRBD1 or TRBD2 (6 bases each). Germline V gene lookup returns CDR1 MGHRA and CDR2 YSYEKL. Between the trimmed V and J ends, which lost 5 bases and 5 bases, there was a span of 18 bases. CDR3 length: 15 amino acids.

V is TRBV11-2 and J is TRBJ2-5; D is unresolved. Germline V gene sequence: CDR1 SGHAT, CDR2 FQNNGV. V was clipped by 5 bases and J by 3 bases, with 13 bases between them. There are 14 residues in the CDR3. The CDR3 DNA reads as TGTGCCAGCAGCACCCTCGACCGAAAAGAGACCCAGTACTTC. The encoded protein is CASSTLDRKETQYF. The complete variable domain, with remaining parts taken from reference TRBV11-2 and TRBJ2-5, reads EAGVAQSPRYKIIEKRQSVAFWCNPISGHATLYWYQQILGQGPKLLIQFQNNGVVDDSQLPKDRFSAERLKGVDSTLKIQPAKLEDSAVYLCASSTLDRKETQYFGPGTRLLVL.

This clonotype turned up a few times. The J gene is TRBJ2-2, the V gene TRBV6-2 or TRBV6-3, with D tentatively TRBD1 (6 bases). The germline V gene has CDR1 MNHEY and CDR2 SVGEGT. CDR3 length: 12 amino acids. The V end lost 5 bases, the J end lost 6 bases, and 7 bases lay between the germline ends. CDR3 DNA: TGTGCCAGCAGTCAGGGGTCCGGGGAGCTGTTTTTT. It is translated as CASSQGSGELFF.

J is TRBJ2-2 and V is TRBV4-3; D might be TRBD2 (7 bases). V gave up 2 bases and J gave up 1 base, with 17 bases separating them. The CDR3 covers 18 residues. The V gene's germline CDR1 is LGHNA and CDR2 YSLEER. The CDR3 bases are TGCGCCAGCAGCCAACCCCCCGCGGGGGCCCAGAACACCGGGGAGCTGTTTTTT. Protein sequence: CASSQPPAGAQNTGELFF.

The CDR3: CASSPGQETDTQYF. CDR3 bases: TGCGCCAGCAGCCCGGGACAGGAAACAGATACGCAGTATTTT. The chain couples TRBV5-1 to TRBJ2-3; 8 positions agree with TRBD1. Trimming cost V 4 bases and J 3 bases; bases outside gene matches: 4. This CDR3 has 14 residues. The germline CDR1 and CDR2 sequences are SGHRS and YFSETQ.

The V call is TRBV6-1, the J call TRBJ1-6, with 8 bases lining up with TRBD1. The junction had 10 bases not matched to a gene; V was cut back by 6 bases and J by 0 bases. Germline lookup yields CDR1 MNHNS and CDR2 SASEGT. This CDR3 comprises 18 residues. CDR3 sequence reads: CASSPRGLTSSYNSPLHF. DNA of the CDR3: TGTGCCAGCAGCCCCAGGGGGCTAACTAGCTCCTATAATTCACCCCTCCACTTT.

The V and J genes are TRBV5-4 and TRBJ2-5, with no clear D. V lost 6 bases and J lost 6, with 18 bases in between. The CDR3 is made up of 14 amino acids. Germline values: CDR1 SGHNT, CDR2 YYREEE (reference sequence). CDR3 in amino acids: CASNWMADGQTQYF. In DNA form, the CDR3 reads TGTGCCAGCAACTGGATGGCCGACGGACAGACCCAGTACTTC.